This entry lists 30 T cell receptor beta chains sequenced from one sample in a study of T cell repertoires in cytomegalovirus infection. TCRdb used MiXCR to reprocess the reads, holding one entry per CDR3 protein. The repertoire holds roughly 500,000 distinct CDR3 sequences, with 40% to 50% as singletons. These TCRs are of unknown antigen specificity. The sequencing here drew on cultured PBMCs, taken from culture after CMV antigen stimulation. These receptors all stem from a human donor in good health (CMV status not recorded). Some clones in this sample may be carry-over from other donors' samples.

V gene TRBV6-1 combines with J gene TRBJ1-1, with D possibly TRBD1 on 6 matching bases. Germline values: CDR1 MNHNS, CDR2 SASEGT. The CDR3 consists of 16 residues. V was pared by 5 bases and J by 2 bases, with 18 bases between. The CDR3 reads CASSFYPGTINTEAFF. DNA of the CDR3: TGTGCCAGCAGTTTCTATCCGGGGACAATAAACACTGAAGCTTTCTTT.

V gene TRBV2 combines with J gene TRBJ2-1; D gene ambiguous. Trimming removed 4 bases from V and 9 bases from J, with 10 bases in between. Germline loops: CDR1 SNHLY, CDR2 FYNNEI. The length of the CDR3 is 12 residues. The DNA for the CDR3 is TGTGCCAGCAGTGTTGGAGTTGGTGAGCAGTTCTTC. Translating gives CASSVGVGEQFF.

There are a few counts of this clonotype. The V gene is TRBV7-6, the J gene TRBJ1-5; TRBD1 matches at 8 bases. CDR3 size: 13 residues. Germline V CDR1 and CDR2: SGHVS, FNYEAQ. Trimming at V came to 5 bases and at J to 7 bases, leaving 4 bases not matched to a gene. CDR3 nucleotide sequence: TGTGCCAGCAGCCCGGACAGGGAGCAGCCCCAGCATTTT. Translation gives CASSPDREQPQHF.

This clonotype was picked up a small number of times. The chain has TRBV7-9 and TRBJ1-6, with 8 bases fitting TRBD1. This CDR3 is 17 amino acids long. Germline lookup yields CDR1 SEHNR and CDR2 FQNEAQ (reference sequence). J was trimmed by 2 bases and V by 4 bases; bases with no gene match: 7. CDR3 region: CASSSWTGTAYNSPLHF. In nucleotides, the CDR3 is TGTGCCAGCAGCTCCTGGACAGGGACCGCCTATAATTCACCCCTCCACTTT.

This clonotype was seen more than once but under ten times. The chain uses TRBV12-3 or TRBV12-4 and TRBJ1-1, with D perhaps TRBD1 (5 bases). Deletions cut 6 bases from V and 4 bases from J, with 12 bases between. The CDR3 contains 13 residues. CDR3 in amino acids: CASSRAGGTEAFF. The CDR3 coding sequence is TGTGCCAGCAGCAGGGCGGGGGGCACTGAAGCTTTCTTT.

In its sample, this clonotype was seen a few times. V usage is TRBV7-2 and J usage is TRBJ2-5, with 8 bases matching TRBD2. V was clipped by 5 bases and J by 5 bases; unmatched bases: 13. CDR3 length: 16 amino acids. Germline-derived CDR1 and CDR2 are SGHTA and FQGNSA. CDR3 bases: TGTGCCAGCAGCCTCGTGGGGGGACTAGGAGTGGAGACCCAGTACTTC. Translation gives CASSLVGGLGVETQYF.

This clonotype was seen more than once but under ten times. This chain links TRBV6-1 with TRBJ2-1; D not certain. This CDR3 has 14 residues. Germline values: CDR1 MNHNS, CDR2 SASEGT. The V and J ends lost 2 bases and 5 bases respectively, with 10 bases between them. The chain's CDR3 is CASSESQRDNEQFF. CDR3 nucleotides: TGTGCCAGCAGTGAATCCCAACGAGACAATGAGCAGTTCTTC.

The chain is built from TRBV29-1 and TRBJ2-7, with D unresolved. This CDR3 is built from 14 residues. V lost 6 bases, J lost 6 bases, and 21 bases lay in between. Germline V CDR1 and CDR2: SQVTM, ANQGSEA. The CDR3 loop reads CSVRRVASGSEQYF. CDR3 nucleotides: TGCAGCGTCCGACGAGTGGCTAGTGGCTCCGAGCAGTACTTC.

This chain uses TRBV10-3 with TRBJ2-1; D is uncertain. This CDR3 spans 11 amino acids. Germline V CDR1 and CDR2: ENHRY, SYGVKD. V dropped 10 bases and J dropped 7 bases, with 11 bases sitting between them. Written as DNA, the CDR3 is TGTGCCACCGAGAGCAGAAATGAGCAGTTCTTC. It translates to CATESRNEQFF.

This clonotype has only a few counts. The chain combines TRBV6-2 or TRBV6-3 with TRBJ1-1; TRBD1 is a possible D gene (5 bases). This CDR3 is 14 amino acids long. V gave up 2 bases and J gave up 4 bases, with 11 bases separating them. Germline V gene lookup returns CDR1 MNHEY and CDR2 SVGEGT. The CDR3 sequence is CASSYQIGGTEAFF. The CDR3 bases are TGTGCCAGCAGTTACCAAATTGGGGGCACTGAAGCTTTCTTT.

This chain links TRBV7-9 with TRBJ2-5; unclear D gene. This CDR3 spans 16 amino acids. The germline V gene encodes CDR1 SEHNR and CDR2 FQNEAQ (reference sequence). Trimming took off 2 bases at V and 0 bases at J, with 13 bases between the two ends. In nucleotides, the CDR3 is TGTGCCAGCAGCTTATTGGCAGCCGAGTACCAAGAGACCCAGTACTTC. It specifies CASSLLAAEYQETQYF.

V and J are TRBV7-8 and TRBJ2-7; D may be TRBD2 (5 bases). Looked up from germline, CDR1 is SGHVS and CDR2 is FQNEAQ. V lost 5 bases, J lost 9 bases, and 23 bases lay in between. This CDR3 region has 15 residues. DNA of the CDR3: TGTGCCAGCAGCCCACTAGGAAAGGAGCGTTTCTGGCAGTACTTC. It codes for CASSPLGKERFWQYF.

The V gene is TRBV7-8, the J gene TRBJ1-4; unclear D gene. V was trimmed by 1 base and J by 8 bases, leaving 14 bases between them. This CDR3 region has 15 residues. The germline gives CDR1 SGHVS, CDR2 FQNEAQ. CDR3 coding DNA: TGTGCCAGCAGCTTAGGCGTCTTCCCGGAGGAAAAACTGTTTTTT. Encoded protein: CASSLGVFPEEKLFF.

This clonotype was observed many times. Mismatch with germline at one junction end may stem from a read error. This chain connects TRBV7-2 to TRBJ2-1; D is uncertain. The CDR3 has 11 amino acids. The germline V gene has CDR1 SGHTA and CDR2 FQGNSA. The CDR3 DNA sequence: TGTGCCAGCAGCTCCCACAATGAGCAGTTCTTC. This translates into CASSSHNEQFF.

A single count supports this clonotype. The chain links TRBV19 to TRBJ2-1; TRBD2 aligns across 7 bases. Germline trimming cut 8 bases from V and 6 bases from J; bases unmatched to any gene: 13. Germline lookup yields CDR1 LNHDA and CDR2 SQIVND (reference sequence). This CDR3 comprises 15 residues. This CDR3 is CASGFLADPFNEQFF. The CDR3, as DNA: TGTGCCAGTGGGTTTCTAGCGGACCCTTTCAATGAGCAGTTCTTC.

The rearrangement links TRBV12-3 or TRBV12-4 to TRBJ2-7, with 11 positions matching TRBD2. Trimming took 6 bases from V and 3 from J; bases not matched to a gene: 7. This CDR3 has 15 residues. CDR3 sequence (DNA): TGTGCCAGCAGCTTCCCTAGCGGGGGGATCTACGAGCAGTACTTC. Translated: CASSFPSGGIYEQYF.

V and J are TRBV12-3 or TRBV12-4 and TRBJ1-5; 9 bases are a match to TRBD1. There are 15 residues in the CDR3. J gave up 4 bases and V 6 bases, and 7 bases lay outside the gene matches. CDR3 DNA sequence: TGTGCCAGCAGCCCCGGGACAGGGATTAATCAGCCCCAGCATTTT. Translated, it gives CASSPGTGINQPQHF.

This clonotype was observed a handful of times. The chain is built from TRBV7-4 and TRBJ2-3, with TRBD2 as a possible D gene (7 bases). The CDR3 runs 16 residues. Germline assignment: CDR1 SGHVT and CDR2 SQSDAQ. CDR3 sequence (DNA): TGTGCTCTTCAAAGGGGGGGGGGCGCTGGCACAGATACGCAGTATTTT. Translation gives CALQRGGGAGTDTQYF.

The chain is built from TRBV20-1 and TRBJ1-6; possibly TRBD1 for D (6 bases). Germline assignment: CDR1 DFQATT and CDR2 SNEGSKA (reference sequence). The CDR3 covers 14 residues. V was pared by 5 bases and J by 2 bases, with 10 bases between. CDR3 sequence reads: CSAVDRAYNSPLHF. The DNA for the CDR3 is TGCAGTGCTGTGGACAGAGCCTATAATTCACCCCTCCACTTT.

This clonotype was detected ten times or more. The chain couples TRBV7-2 to TRBJ2-7, with D tentatively TRBD2 (6 bases). The V gene's germline CDR1 is SGHTA and CDR2 FQGNSA. The CDR3 sequence is 14 residues long. Trimming cost V 4 bases and J 1 base, with 11 bases left between them. CDR3 protein: CASSYGTGSYEQYF. As DNA, the CDR3 is TGTGCCAGCAGCTACGGGACTGGATCCTACGAGCAGTACTTC.

The chain is built from TRBV2 and TRBJ1-2, with D hard to call. Germline CDR1 and CDR2: SNHLY and FYNNEI. This CDR3 is built from 13 residues. Trimming cost V 3 bases and J 2 bases, with 7 bases left between them. The CDR3 spells CASSDEENYGYTF. Written as DNA, the CDR3 is TGTGCCAGCAGTGACGAGGAGAACTATGGCTACACCTTC.

The chain is built from TRBV12-3 or TRBV12-4 and TRBJ1-5; 9 bases are shared with TRBD1. This CDR3 is built from 14 residues. The junction had 2 bases not matched to a gene; V was cut back by 5 bases and J by 3 bases. DNA for the CDR3: TGTGCCAGCAGTACAGGGGGCAACAATCAGCCCCAGCATTTT. Translated: CASSTGGNNQPQHF.

This clonotype was counted many times. This sequence joins TRBV7-2 and TRBJ2-3; D is ambiguous. This CDR3 contains 13 residues. Germline lookup yields CDR1 SGHTA and CDR2 FQGNSA. The V and J ends lost 3 bases and 2 bases respectively, with 6 bases between them. DNA of the CDR3: TGTGCCAGCAGCTTGTACGCCACAGATACGCAGTATTTT. Translated: CASSLYATDTQYF.

The chain is built from TRBV7-8 and TRBJ2-7; 8 nucleotides align to TRBD2. Germline-derived CDR1 and CDR2 are SGHVS and FQNEAQ. The CDR3 has 14 amino acids. J was trimmed by 7 bases and V by 5 bases; bases with no gene match: 10. The CDR3 loop is CASSRQRGPSEQYF. Written as DNA, the CDR3 is TGTGCCAGCAGCCGGCAGCGGGGGCCTTCAGAGCAGTACTTC.

V usage is TRBV7-2 and J usage is TRBJ2-1; 12 nucleotides line up with TRBD2. This CDR3 spans 16 amino acids. The germline V gene has CDR1 SGHTA and CDR2 FQGNSA. Unmatched junction bases numbered 9, after V lost 5 bases and J lost 7 bases. DNA of the CDR3: TGTGCCAGCAGCGGCGTGACTAGCGGGAGACGGAATGAGCAGTTCTTC. Its protein product is CASSGVTSGRRNEQFF.

This clonotype was recorded a few times. J is TRBJ1-2 and V is TRBV12-3 or TRBV12-4; no clear D gene. V lost 5 bases and J lost 1, with 8 bases in between. This CDR3 is 13 amino acids long. CDR3 nucleotides: TGTGCCAGCAGTCCTGCAGTTAACTATGGCTACACCTTC. This encodes CASSPAVNYGYTF.

This clonotype has more than one count but fewer than ten. The chain recombines TRBV10-3 with TRBJ2-1; TRBD2 matches 8 bases. CDR3 length: 16 residues. Germline CDR1 reads ENHRY; CDR2 reads SYGVKD. V lost 2 bases to trimming and J lost 5 bases; unmatched junction nucleotides: 8. The CDR3 region has the DNA TGTGCCATCAGTGAGGCGGGAGGCGCCTTTAACAATGAGCAGTTCTTC. Its protein product is CAISEAGGAFNNEQFF.

The chain has TRBV19 and TRBJ2-7; tentative D call: TRBD2 (6 bases). V lost 5 bases and J 3 bases, leaving 14 bases between the germline ends. The CDR3 has 14 amino acids. CDR1 and CDR2 from the germline V gene are LNHDA and SQIVND (reference sequence). CDR3 loop: CASSFGTSFYEQYF. The CDR3 DNA reads TGTGCCAGTAGTTTCGGGACTTCGTTCTACGAGCAGTACTTC.

This clonotype has at least ten counts. The genes are TRBV7-2 and TRBJ2-1; no reliable D call. The CDR3 has 12 amino acids. Per germline, CDR1 SGHTA and CDR2 FQGNSA. V shed 7 bases and J shed 4 bases, with 8 bases lying between them. CDR3 residues: CASTLLYNEQFF. CDR3 sequence (DNA): TGTGCCAGCACCCTACTGTACAATGAGCAGTTCTTC.

This chain links TRBV18 with TRBJ1-3, with a weak D call TRBD1 (5 bases). CDR1 is KGHSH and CDR2 is LQKENI in the germline V gene. CDR3 length equals 17 residues. The V end lost 2 bases, the J end lost 0 bases, and 14 bases lay between the germline ends. The chain's CDR3 is CASSPTTGTSSGNTIYF. DNA for the CDR3: TGTGCCAGCTCACCAACAACAGGAACCAGCTCTGGAAACACCATATATTTT. Looking up the rest from reference TRBV18 and TRBJ1-3 gives the full variable domain: NAGVMQNPRHLVRRRGQEARLRCSPMKGHSHVYWYRQLPEEGLKFMVYLQKENIIDESGMPKERFSAEFPKEGPSILRIQQVVRGDSAAYFCASSPTTGTSSGNTIYFGEGSWLTVV.